This T cell receptor beta chain was recovered during a study of T-cell reconstitution after alpha-beta-depleted transplantation in children. This clonotype was seen repeatedly, ten times or more. Germline CDR1 MNHNS, CDR2 SASEGT. V was trimmed by 5 bases and J by 5 bases, leaving 13 bases between them. The CDR3 has 14 residues. Unique molecular identifiers featured in how the TCRbeta library was prepared. MiXCR was run by TCRdb on the PCR reads, yielding one entry per CDR3 protein. The data hold 200,000 to 250,000 distinct CDR3 sequences, with roughly 10% observed a single time. The chain is built from TRBV6-1 and TRBJ2-1, with D unresolved. This sequence was found in a child under three years old with acute myeloid leukemia, due to receive a stem cell transplant. This specimen consisted of PBMCs, obtained before TCRalphabeta/CD19-depleted stem cell transplant. DNA of the CDR3: TGTGCCAGCAGTAGACATAGCCGGGACAATGAGCAGTTCTTC. It codes for CASSRHSRDNEQFF.